The entry below gives a single T cell receptor (beta chain) sequence along with its context. Its antigen is currently unknown. Sequencing used immunoSEQ multiplex PCR; TCRdb keeps in-frame clones, though not all of them. Of around 38,000 clones in the sample, roughly 93% are singletons; the top ten hold roughly 7%. The sample is drawn from a study of T cells in tuberculosis. Study background: IGRA-negative adolescents, IGRA-positive adolescents with latent tuberculosis and adults with active tuberculosis formed this South African cohort. The study's findings and limits: GMM-specific TCRs were nearer to active tuberculosis alpha repertoires, suggesting expansion.

Trimming pared 2 bases from V and 0 bases from J, leaving 5 bases between. CDR3 length: 13 residues. Per the germline V gene, CDR1 is GTSNPN and CDR2 is SVGIG (reference sequence). The TCR sequence derives from a donor aged 10-30 years with latent tuberculosis or without tuberculosis infection. Sequenced material: PBMCs. The J gene is TRBJ1-5, the V gene TRBV30; D not certain. The CDR3 reads CAWSLVSNQPQHF. In DNA, the CDR3 is TGTGCCTGGAGTCTTGTTAGCAATCAGCCCCAGCATTTT.